This TCR beta chain was profiled in a study of graft-versus-host responses after intestinal transplantation (dated by TCRdb to the early 2020s). Regarding the complete study: Recipients received multivisceral, liver-intestinal, or isolated intestinal transplants. Anti-thymocyte globulin induction was given to all recipients, followed by maintenance tacrolimus and steroids for two to four years. After intestinal transplantation, graft-versus-host and host-versus-graft alloreactive T cell clones were followed in the graft, circulation and bone marrow using bulk TCR-beta CDR3 sequencing. A cohort of 24 intestinal transplant recipients, including one retransplant, was enrolled, and a few patients lacking pretransplant specimens were excluded. To identify alloreactive clones, pre-transplant mixed lymphocyte reaction products were sequenced and then compared with unstimulated pre-transplant donor and recipient T cells. Donor T cell macrochimerism was defined as a peak of at least 4% donor T cells among recipient peripheral blood mononuclear cells. Rather than going through the commercial service, samples from a few later patients were sequenced in-house on an Illumina MiSeq and processed with MiXCR.

The time point label of this sample denotes: cells obtained before transplantation from donor or recipient. CD3+CD4+ and CD3+CD8+ populations were FACS-sorted from unstimulated pre-transplant donor and recipient cells taken from spleen or lymph nodes. Library generation was performed with the immunoSEQ multiplex PCR assay. For most patients, genomic DNA was isolated with the Qiagen DNeasy Blood and Tissue Kit and shipped frozen to Adaptive Biotechnologies for TCR sequencing. For most patients, high-throughput TCR-beta CDR3 sequencing of genomic DNA was performed by Adaptive Biotechnologies. Under the source paper's analysis protocol: Adaptive's ImmunoSEQ software was the source of the TCR sequencing data for roughly 19 patients, while three other patients were processed with MiXCR and VDJtools. To correct CD4 versus CD8 sorting errors, sequences present in both subsets at a frequency ratio below 5:1 were removed. CDR3 nucleotide sequences shared between donor and recipient were removed because the origin of such sequences could not be assigned. At least 2-fold expansion over unstimulated cells and a minimum CFSE-low frequency of 0.002% (template counts) or 0.001% (read counts) were required for clones to be classified as alloreactive. A clone was considered mappable if detected in the sequenced pre-transplant spleen, lymph node, or MLR CFSE-low populations of the donor or recipient. Cumulative frequency of alloreactive clones was calculated as a percentage of all sequences weighted by copy number. Not all clones reach the TCRdb copy of this immuneACCESS table, which keeps in-frame sequences only. Checked studies attribute under half of the gap to unresolved V genes and leave the rest unexplained. For V, J and clone size, that table is used; D and trimming come from the DNA. The sample has roughly 98,000 clones on record, approximately 95% of them singletons. The ten largest clones add up to 1.1% of the sample.

From cysteine to phenylalanine, the CDR3 is 16 amino acids long. The DNA shown is the 48-base CDR3, in frame from base 1. Trimming accounts for 7 bases at V and 4 bases at J, while the number of junction bases matched to no gene is 13. The germline V gene supplies CDR1 SGHRS and CDR2 YFSETQ. As regards this clone: No antigen is known for it. Base qualities are not provided; no much larger clone lies one nucleotide away.

Summary of the overall study and its limitations: Early after transplant, declines in HvG clones were associated with peak levels of circulating GvH clones. High GvH to HvG T cell clonal ratios were observed in the allografts of patients with donor T cell macrochimerism. GvH clones turned up in recipient bone marrow, with some appearing earlier in ileal mucosa or blood, a pattern consistent with an intestinal mucosal origin. The relatively low number and heterogeneity of intestinal transplant patients limited the conclusions.

This receptor chain uses TRBV5-1 and TRBJ1-2, and TRBD1 aligns with 10 junction nucleotides. The clonotype was recovered from a human donor who was the organ donor for an intestinal transplant. Source: unstimulated CD8+ T cells sorted from spleen or lymph node cells, taken before transplant. The encoded CDR3 is CASGLGQGPPLYGYTF. The bases read TGCGCCAGCGGGCTGGGACAGGGGCCGCCCCTCTATGGCTACACCTTC.